The entry below gives a single T cell receptor beta chain sequence along with its context. This clonotype has just a few counts. Its antigen has not been determined. No much larger clone exists at a distance of one base, and base qualities are not known. These data originate in a study of human T cells and chemical hapten exposure (dated by TCRdb to the early 2020s). Study-level background: For sensitization, 2% DPC in acetone was applied to a 2 cm by 2 cm area of upper inner arm skin. Patch tests used Finn chambers with 0.01% DPC on the upper back, scored after 6 days by International Contact Dermatitis Research Group standards. Blood samples were taken from patients before sensitization (week 0) and then at 2, 6 and about 24 weeks after DPC sensitization. This study followed changes in the peripheral blood TCR repertoire in vivo during primary and secondary sensitization of alopecia patients to the hapten diphenylcyclopropenone (DPC). Alopecia areata with under or over 50% scalp involvement, alopecia totalis and alopecia universalis were represented in the patient cohort, which was mostly female. Libraries were pooled for sequencing, and variation in per-sample TCR yields was attributed mainly to small differences in library volumes within the pool. Throughout the study period of about 23 weeks, patients also received therapeutic DPC doses to the scalp every week. Blood for TCR sequencing was provided by twenty-nine alopecia patients at one to four time points (pre-sensitization, 2, 6 and 24 weeks). Overall study results and their limits: Repeated subsampling changed both the strength of the expansion versus patch-test correlation and the threshold at which that correlation became significant. All patients had alopecia, a presumed autoimmune disease, so their immune response might differ from that of healthy individuals. DPC sensitization did not change how many TCRs were above 1 in 1000 frequency, and no evidence was found of alterations in global repertoire structure. Expanded TCRs formed significantly more large CDR3 similarity clusters than pre-sensitization or healthy control sets, consistent with antigen-driven responses. A positive correlation was found between the number of PT1 expanded TCRs and patch test score, with significance reached at thresholds 8, 16 and 32 but not 4.

At the junction V is shortened by 5 bases and J by 7 bases; bases outside the gene matches: 6. Via the germline V gene (reference sequence), CDR1 is DFQATT and CDR2 SNEGSKA. The CDR3 spans 12 residues, from the cysteine through the phenylalanine. The kept DNA is CDR3 alone, 36 bases in frame from the first base. The library was prepared using RACE. Reads for this sample came from a NextSeq 500. Library preparation attached unique molecular identifiers to individual cDNA molecules for quantitative, reproducible TCR counting. For every blood RNA sample, sequencing covered both the TCR alpha and TCR beta chains. The original methods were these. The median number of TCRs per sample was 90,000 to 100,000, ranging from about 20,000 to 750,000. The Decombinator software suite was used to annotate V, J and CDR3 in the TCR reads. For PS versus PT1 abundance plots, all samples were subsampled to the same number of TCRs (28,000). TCRs were defined as expanded if absent before sensitization and observed at least eight times at the 2-week time point. TCRdb reprocessed the public reads (quality trimming at Q25 with fastp, clone calling with MiXCR) and kept in-frame beta chains. Identical CDR3 proteins give one entry, which carries the most common genes and DNA. It is TCRdb's table, rather than the study itself, that gives the V and J calls and clone size. Recorded for this sample are about 80,000 distinct CDR3 sequences; 11% to 15% of them occurred a single time. The leading ten clones occupy about 4.6% of the sample.

Read against the paper, the sample's time point label means: pre-sensitization, week 0. Sample treatment or condition, as interpreted from the label and publication: therapeutic diphenylcyclopropenone sensitization with weekly scalp DPC. At each patch-test visit, blood was drawn before the patch test was applied. Eligible patients were aged 18 to 70, diagnosed with alopecia, deemed suitable for DPC therapy, and excluded if pregnant. Total RNA was extracted from unfractionated whole blood that had been collected in Tempus Blood RNA tubes. The receptor's source is a woman aged 50 to 65 with alopecia areata. Some clones in this sample may be carry-over from other donors' samples. Specimen: whole blood, collected in connection with sensitization to the hapten diphenylcyclopropenone (DPC). The chain was built from TRBV20-1 and TRBJ2-7; 9 of the junction bases match TRBD1. Here the CDR3 is given as CSARTGDLEQYF. The nucleotide sequence reads as follows: TGCAGTGCTCGGACAGGGGATTTAGAGCAGTACTTC.